The sequence of this TCR beta chain was determined in a study of untreated major depressive disorder. All participants were of European descent. Generated by immunoSEQ multiplex PCR, the TCRdb table keeps only in-frame clones and is missing some. The repertoire includes around 13,000 clones, 75% to 95% of them detected once, and more than 1.5% sits in the top ten. The sequencing sample was made of CD4+ T cells from PBMCs. The clonotype was recovered from a woman in her 30s with major depressive disorder.

Here the CDR3 reads CASSYRTGESEQYF. The CDR3, as DNA: TGTGCCAGCAGTTACCGGACAGGGGAAAGCGAGCAGTACTTC. The rearrangement uses TRBV6-6 and TRBJ2-7, with 9 bases identical to TRBD1. Trimming cost V 2 bases and J 6 bases; bases outside gene matches: 5. The germline V gene has CDR1 MNHNY and CDR2 SVGAGI (reference sequence). The CDR3 is 14 amino acids.